The entry below gives a single TCR beta chain sequence along with its context. TCRdb reprocessed the RT-PCR reads with MiXCR, giving one entry per CDR3 protein. The profile shows 70,000 or so distinct CDR3 sequences, about 25% of them singletons. The CDR3 is made up of 17 amino acids. The sample originates from a study of patients and donors after allogeneic stem cell transplantation. This TCR derives from a human donor who was either an allogeneic HSCT recipient or a stem cell or donor lymphocyte infusion donor (not recorded which). It is not recorded whose cells these are; they may come from a transplant donor. The specimen sequenced was blood, either unsorted or a sorted T cell fraction (not recorded which). The chain is built from TRBV21-1 and TRBJ2-7; TRBD1, the table's D call, was not compared with the DNA. TRBV21-1 is given as a pseudogene. The CDR3 region has the DNA TGTGCCAGCAGCAAAAATTGGACCAACCCAGGGTTCCACGAGCAGTACTTC. Translation gives CASSKNWTNPGFHEQYF.